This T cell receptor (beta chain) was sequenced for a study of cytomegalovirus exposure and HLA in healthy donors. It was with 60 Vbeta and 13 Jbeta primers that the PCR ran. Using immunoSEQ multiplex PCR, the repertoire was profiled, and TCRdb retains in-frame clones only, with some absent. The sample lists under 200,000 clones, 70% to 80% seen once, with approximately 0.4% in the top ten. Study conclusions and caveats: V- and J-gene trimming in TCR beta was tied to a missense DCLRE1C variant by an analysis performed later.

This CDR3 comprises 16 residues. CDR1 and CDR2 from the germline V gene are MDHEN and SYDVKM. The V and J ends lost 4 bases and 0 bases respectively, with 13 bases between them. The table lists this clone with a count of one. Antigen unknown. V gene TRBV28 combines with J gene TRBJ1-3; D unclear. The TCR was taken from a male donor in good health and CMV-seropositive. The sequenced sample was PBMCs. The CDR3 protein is CASSSSSVSSGNTIYF. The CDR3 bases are TGTGCCAGCAGTTCCTCGAGCGTCTCCTCTGGAAACACCATATATTTT.